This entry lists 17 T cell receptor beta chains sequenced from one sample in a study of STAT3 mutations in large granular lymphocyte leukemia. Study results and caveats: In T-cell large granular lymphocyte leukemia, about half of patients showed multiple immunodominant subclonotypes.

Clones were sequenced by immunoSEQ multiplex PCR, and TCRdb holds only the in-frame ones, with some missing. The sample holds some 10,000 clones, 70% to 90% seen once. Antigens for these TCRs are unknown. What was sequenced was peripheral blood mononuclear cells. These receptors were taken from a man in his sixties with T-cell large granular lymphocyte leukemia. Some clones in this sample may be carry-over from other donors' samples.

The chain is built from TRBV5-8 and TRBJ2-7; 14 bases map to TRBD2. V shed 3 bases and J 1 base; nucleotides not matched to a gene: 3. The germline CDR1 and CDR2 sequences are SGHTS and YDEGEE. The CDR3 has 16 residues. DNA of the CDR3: TGTGCCAGCAGCTCCCGGACTAGCGGGAGGTCCTACGAGCAGTACTTC. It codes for CASSSRTSGRSYEQYF.

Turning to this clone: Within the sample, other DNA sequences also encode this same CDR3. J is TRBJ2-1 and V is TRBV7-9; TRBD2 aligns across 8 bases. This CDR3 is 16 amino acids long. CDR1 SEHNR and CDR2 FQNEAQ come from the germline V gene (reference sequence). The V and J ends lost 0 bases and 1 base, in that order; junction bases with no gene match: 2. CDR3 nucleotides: TGTGCCAGCAGCTTAGCCCTAGCGGGTTCCTACAATGAGCAGTTCTTC. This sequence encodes CASSLALAGSYNEQFF.

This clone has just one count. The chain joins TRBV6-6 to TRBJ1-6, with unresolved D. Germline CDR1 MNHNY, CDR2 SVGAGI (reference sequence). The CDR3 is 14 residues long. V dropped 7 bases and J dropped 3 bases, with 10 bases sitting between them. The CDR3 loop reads CASNPLSYNSPLHF. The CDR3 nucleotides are TGTGCCAGCAACCCACTGAGCTATAATTCACCCCTCCACTTT.

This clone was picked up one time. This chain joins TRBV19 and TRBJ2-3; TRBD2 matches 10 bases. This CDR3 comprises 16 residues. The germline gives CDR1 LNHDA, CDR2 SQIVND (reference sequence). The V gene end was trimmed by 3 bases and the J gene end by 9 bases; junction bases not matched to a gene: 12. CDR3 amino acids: CASSIGGLAGEGTQYF. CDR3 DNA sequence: TGTGCCAGTAGTATCGGTGGGCTAGCGGGAGAGGGGACGCAGTATTTT.

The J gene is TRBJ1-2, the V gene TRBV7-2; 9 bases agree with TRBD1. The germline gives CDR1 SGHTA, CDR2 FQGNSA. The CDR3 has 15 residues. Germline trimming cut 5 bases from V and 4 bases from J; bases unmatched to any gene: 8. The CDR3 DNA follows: TGTGCCAGCAGCGCCGGGACAGGGACGTTCTATGGCTACACCTTC. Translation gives CASSAGTGTFYGYTF.

The CDR3 loop is CASSSLGLNTEAFF. The CDR3 region has the DNA TGCGCCAGCAGCTCGTTGGGACTGAACACTGAAGCTTTCTTT. V is TRBV5-1 and J is TRBJ1-1; a possible D gene is TRBD1 (5 bases). The CDR3 spans 14 residues. Trimming removed 3 bases at V and 0 bases at J, with 9 bases between. The germline gives CDR1 SGHRS, CDR2 YFSETQ. Combining the CDR3 with reference TRBV5-1 and TRBJ1-1 gives the whole variable domain KAGVTQTPRYLIKTRGQQVTLSCSPISGHRSVSWYQQTPGQGLQFLFEYFSETQRNKGNFPGRFSGRQFSNSRSEMNVSTLELGDSALYLCASSSLGLNTEAFFGQGTRLTVV.

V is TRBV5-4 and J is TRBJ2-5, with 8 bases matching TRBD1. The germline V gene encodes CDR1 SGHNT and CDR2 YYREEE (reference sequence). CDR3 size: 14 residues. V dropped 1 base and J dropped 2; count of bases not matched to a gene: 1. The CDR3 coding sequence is TGTGCCAGCAGCTTGCGGACAGGGCAAGAGACCCAGTACTTC. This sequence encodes CASSLRTGQETQYF.

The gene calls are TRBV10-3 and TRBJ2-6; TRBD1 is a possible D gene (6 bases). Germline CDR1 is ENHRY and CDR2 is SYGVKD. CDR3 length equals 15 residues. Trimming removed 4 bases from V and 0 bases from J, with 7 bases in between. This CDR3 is CAISGTVSGANVLTF. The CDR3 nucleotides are TGTGCCATCAGTGGGACAGTCTCTGGGGCCAACGTCCTGACTTTC.

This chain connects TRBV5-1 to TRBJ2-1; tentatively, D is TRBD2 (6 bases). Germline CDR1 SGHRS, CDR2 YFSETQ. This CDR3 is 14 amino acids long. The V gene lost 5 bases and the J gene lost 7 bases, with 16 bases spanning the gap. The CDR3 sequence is CASSGGWVTNEQFF. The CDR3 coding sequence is TGCGCCAGCAGTGGGGGGTGGGTCACGAATGAGCAGTTCTTC.

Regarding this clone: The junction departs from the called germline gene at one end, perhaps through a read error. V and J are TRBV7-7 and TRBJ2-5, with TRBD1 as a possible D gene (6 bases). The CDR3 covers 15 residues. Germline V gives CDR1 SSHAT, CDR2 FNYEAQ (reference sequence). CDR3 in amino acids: CASSLAPGQQETQYF. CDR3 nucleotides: TGTGCTAGCAGCTTAGCGCCTGGACAGCAAGAGACCCAGTACTTC.

CDR3 sequence (DNA): TGTGCCAGCAGTCCAGGGGATGGTAATTCACCCCTCCACTTT. Translating it yields CASSPGDGNSPLHF. The genes are TRBV28 and TRBJ1-6; perhaps TRBD1 as D (6 bases). V lost 5 bases, J lost 6 bases, and 11 bases lay in between. The CDR3 covers 14 residues. Germline V gives CDR1 MDHEN, CDR2 SYDVKM.

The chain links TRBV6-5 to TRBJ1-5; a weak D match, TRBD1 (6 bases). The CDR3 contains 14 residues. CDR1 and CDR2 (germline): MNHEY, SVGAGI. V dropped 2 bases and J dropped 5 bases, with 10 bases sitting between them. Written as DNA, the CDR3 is TGTGCCAGCAGTTACAGGCAGGGGTATCAGCCCCAGCATTTT. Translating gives CASSYRQGYQPQHF.

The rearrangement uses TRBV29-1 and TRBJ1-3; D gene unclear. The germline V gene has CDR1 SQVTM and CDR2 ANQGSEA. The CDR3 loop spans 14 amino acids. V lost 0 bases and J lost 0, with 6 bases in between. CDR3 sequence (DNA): TGCAGCGTTGAAGATGCCAGCTCTGGAAACACCATATATTTT. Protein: CSVEDASSGNTIYF.

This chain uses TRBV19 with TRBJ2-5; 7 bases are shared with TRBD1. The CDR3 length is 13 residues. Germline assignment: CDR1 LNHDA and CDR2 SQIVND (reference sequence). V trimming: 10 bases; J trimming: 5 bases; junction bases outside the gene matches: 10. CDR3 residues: CATGQAREETQYF. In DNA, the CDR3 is TGTGCCACCGGACAGGCCAGGGAGGAGACCCAGTACTTC. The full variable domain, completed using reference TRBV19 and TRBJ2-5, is DGGITQSPKYLFRKEGQNVTLSCEQNLNHDAMYWYRQDPGQGLRLIYYSQIVNDFQKGDIAEGYSVSREKKESFPLTVTSAQKNPTAFYLCATGQAREETQYFGPGTRLLVL.

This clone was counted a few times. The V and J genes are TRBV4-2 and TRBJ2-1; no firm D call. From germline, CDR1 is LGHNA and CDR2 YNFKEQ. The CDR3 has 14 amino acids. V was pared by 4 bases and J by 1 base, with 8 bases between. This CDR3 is CASSRVGSYNEQFF. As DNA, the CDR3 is TGTGCCAGCAGCCGCGTGGGTTCCTACAATGAGCAGTTCTTC.

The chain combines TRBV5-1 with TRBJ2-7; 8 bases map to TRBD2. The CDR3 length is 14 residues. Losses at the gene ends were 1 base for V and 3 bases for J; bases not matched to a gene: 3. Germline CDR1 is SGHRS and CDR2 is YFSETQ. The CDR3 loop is CASSLTSGVYEQYF. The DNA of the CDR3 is TGCGCCAGCAGCTTGACTAGCGGAGTCTACGAGCAGTACTTC.

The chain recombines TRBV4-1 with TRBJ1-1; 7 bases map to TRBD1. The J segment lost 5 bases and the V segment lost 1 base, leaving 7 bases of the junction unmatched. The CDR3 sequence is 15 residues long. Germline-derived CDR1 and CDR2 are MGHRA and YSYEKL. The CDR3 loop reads CASSQGGTVGTEAFF. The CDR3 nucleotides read TGCGCCAGCAGCCAAGGGGGGACAGTGGGGACTGAAGCTTTCTTT.